One sample yielded the 2 T cell receptor beta chains listed below, sequenced in a study of neoadjuvant anti-PD-1 for oral cavity cancer. Time point here: after neoadjuvant nivolumab, at surgical resection. The protocol was immunoSEQ multiplex PCR, while the TCRdb copy is restricted to in-frame clones and leaves out a portion. The sample has more than 12,000 clones, approximately 69% seen once; the top ten hold less than 3.5%. This material consisted of PBMCs, taken after nivolumab (anti-PD-1) treatment. These receptors came from a person aged 35-79 years with oral cavity squamous cell carcinoma.

This clone was recorded once. This CDR3 is CASSWGQGRTEAFF. The CDR3 DNA is TGTGCCAGCAGTTGGGGACAGGGAAGAACTGAAGCTTTCTTT. The V gene is TRBV6-6, the J gene TRBJ1-1, with 9 bases identical to TRBD1. Trimming took 4 bases from V and 5 from J; bases not matched to a gene: 5. The CDR3 length is 14 residues. CDR1 and CDR2 (germline): MNHNY, SVGAGI (reference sequence).

The V and J genes are TRBV5-1 and TRBJ2-5, with 7 positions matching TRBD2. V was pared by 0 bases and J by 14 bases, with 4 bases of the junction left unmatched. The germline gives CDR1 SGHRS, CDR2 YFSETQ. CDR3 length: 11 amino acids. The CDR3 spells CASSLGGRPYF. CDR3 nucleotides: TGCGCCAGCAGCTTGGGCGGGAGACCTTACTTC.